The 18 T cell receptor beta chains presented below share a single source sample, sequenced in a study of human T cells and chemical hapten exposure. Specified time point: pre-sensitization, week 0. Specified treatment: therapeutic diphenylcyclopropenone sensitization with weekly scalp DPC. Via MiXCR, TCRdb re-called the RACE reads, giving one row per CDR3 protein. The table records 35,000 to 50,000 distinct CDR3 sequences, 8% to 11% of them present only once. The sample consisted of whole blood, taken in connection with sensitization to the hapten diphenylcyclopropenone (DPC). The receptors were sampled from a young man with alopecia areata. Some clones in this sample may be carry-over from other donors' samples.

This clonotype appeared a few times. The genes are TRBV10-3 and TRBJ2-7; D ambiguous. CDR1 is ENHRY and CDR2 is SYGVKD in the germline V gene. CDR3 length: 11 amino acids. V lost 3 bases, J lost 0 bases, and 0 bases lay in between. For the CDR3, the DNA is TGTGCCATCAGTGACTCCTACGAGCAGTACTTC. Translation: CAISDSYEQYF.

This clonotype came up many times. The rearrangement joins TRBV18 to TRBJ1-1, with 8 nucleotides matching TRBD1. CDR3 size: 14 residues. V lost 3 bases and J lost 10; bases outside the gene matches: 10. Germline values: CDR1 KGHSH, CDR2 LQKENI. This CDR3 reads CASSPIKGQGAAFF. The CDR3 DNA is TGTGCCAGCTCACCCATTAAAGGTCAGGGGGCAGCTTTCTTT. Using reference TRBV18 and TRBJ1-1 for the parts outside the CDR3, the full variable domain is NAGVMQNPRHLVRRRGQEARLRCSPMKGHSHVYWYRQLPEEGLKFMVYLQKENIIDESGMPKERFSAEFPKEGPSILRIQQVVRGDSAAYFCASSPIKGQGAAFFGQGTRLTVV.

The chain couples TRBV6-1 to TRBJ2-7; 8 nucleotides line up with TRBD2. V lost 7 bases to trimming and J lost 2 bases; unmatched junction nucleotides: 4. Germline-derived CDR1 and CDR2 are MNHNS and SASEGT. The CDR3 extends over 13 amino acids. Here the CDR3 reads CASKTSGTYEQYV. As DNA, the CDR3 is TGTGCCAGCAAAACTAGCGGCACCTACGAGCAGTACGTC.

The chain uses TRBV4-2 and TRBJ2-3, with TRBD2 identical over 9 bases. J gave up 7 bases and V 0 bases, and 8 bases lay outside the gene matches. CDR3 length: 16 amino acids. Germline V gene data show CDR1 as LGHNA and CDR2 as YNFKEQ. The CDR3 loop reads CASSQDQGSGGNTQYF. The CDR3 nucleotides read TGTGCCAGCAGCCAAGATCAGGGTAGCGGGGGAAATACGCAGTATTTT.

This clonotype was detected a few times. CDR3 sequence: CASSDPSSLSGELFF. The CDR3 DNA follows: TGTGCCAGCAGTGACCCGTCAAGTCTCTCCGGGGAGCTGTTTTTT. The chain links TRBV6-4 to TRBJ2-2; D not certain. This CDR3 has 15 amino acids. From germline, CDR1 is MRHNA and CDR2 SNTAGT. V shed 2 bases and J shed 6 bases, with 13 bases lying between them.

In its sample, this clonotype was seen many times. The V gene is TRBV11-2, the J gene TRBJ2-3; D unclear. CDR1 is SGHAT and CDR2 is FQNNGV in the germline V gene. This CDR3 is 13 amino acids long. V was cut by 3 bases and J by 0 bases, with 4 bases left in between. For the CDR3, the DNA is TGTGCCAGCAGCTTCGGCAGCACAGATACGCAGTATTTT. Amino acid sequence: CASSFGSTDTQYF.

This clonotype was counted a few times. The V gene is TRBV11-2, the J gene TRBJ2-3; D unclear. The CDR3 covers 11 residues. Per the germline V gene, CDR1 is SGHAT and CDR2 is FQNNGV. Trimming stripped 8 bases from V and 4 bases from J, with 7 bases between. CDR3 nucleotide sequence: TGTGCCAGCCAAAGGGCAGATACGCAGTATTTT. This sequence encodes CASQRADTQYF.

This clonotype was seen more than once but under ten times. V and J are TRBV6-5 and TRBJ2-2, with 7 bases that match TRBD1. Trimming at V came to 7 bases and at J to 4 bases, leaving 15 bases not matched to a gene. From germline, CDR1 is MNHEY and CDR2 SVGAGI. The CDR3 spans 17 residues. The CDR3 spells CASTTGKRRTVTGELFF. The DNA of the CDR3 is TGTGCCAGCACGACAGGGAAACGTCGAACGGTCACCGGGGAGCTGTTTTTT.

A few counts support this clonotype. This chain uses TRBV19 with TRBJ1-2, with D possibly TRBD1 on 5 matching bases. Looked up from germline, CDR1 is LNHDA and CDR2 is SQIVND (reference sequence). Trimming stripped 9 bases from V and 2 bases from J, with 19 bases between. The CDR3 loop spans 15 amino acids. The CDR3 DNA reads TGTGCCAGCCCCTTGGACAACCTCCAAAACTATGGCTACACCTTC. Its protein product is CASPLDNLQNYGYTF. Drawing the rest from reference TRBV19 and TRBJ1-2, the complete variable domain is DGGITQSPKYLFRKEGQNVTLSCEQNLNHDAMYWYRQDPGQGLRLIYYSQIVNDFQKGDIAEGYSVSREKKESFPLTVTSAQKNPTAFYLCASPLDNLQNYGYTFGSGTRLTVV.

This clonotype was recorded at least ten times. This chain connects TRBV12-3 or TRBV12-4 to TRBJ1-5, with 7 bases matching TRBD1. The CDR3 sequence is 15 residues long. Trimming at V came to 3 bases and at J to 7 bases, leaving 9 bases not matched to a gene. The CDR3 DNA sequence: TGTGCCAGCAGTTTCCTGGGAGGGGGCGGGCAGCCCCAGCATTTT. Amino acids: CASSFLGGGGQPQHF.

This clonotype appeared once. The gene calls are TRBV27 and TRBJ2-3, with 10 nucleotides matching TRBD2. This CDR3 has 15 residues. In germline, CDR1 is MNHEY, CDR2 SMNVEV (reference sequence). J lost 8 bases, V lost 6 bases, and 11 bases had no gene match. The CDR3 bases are TGTGCCAGCAGACCCCCCCCTAGCGGGAGTGGTACGCAGTATTTT. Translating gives CASRPPPSGSGTQYF.

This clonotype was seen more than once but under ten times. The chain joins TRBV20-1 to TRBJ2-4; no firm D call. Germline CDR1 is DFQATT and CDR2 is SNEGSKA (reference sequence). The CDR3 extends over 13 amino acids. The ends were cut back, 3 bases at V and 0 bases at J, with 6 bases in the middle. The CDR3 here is CSASRLAKNIQYF. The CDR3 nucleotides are TGCAGTGCTAGCAGATTAGCCAAAAACATTCAGTACTTC.

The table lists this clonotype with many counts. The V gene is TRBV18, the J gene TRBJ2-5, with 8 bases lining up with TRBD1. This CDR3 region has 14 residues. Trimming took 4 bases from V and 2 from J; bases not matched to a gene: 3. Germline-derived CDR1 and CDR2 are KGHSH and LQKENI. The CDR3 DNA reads TGTGCCAGCTCACTCGACAGGGGACAAGAGACCCAGTACTTC. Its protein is CASSLDRGQETQYF.

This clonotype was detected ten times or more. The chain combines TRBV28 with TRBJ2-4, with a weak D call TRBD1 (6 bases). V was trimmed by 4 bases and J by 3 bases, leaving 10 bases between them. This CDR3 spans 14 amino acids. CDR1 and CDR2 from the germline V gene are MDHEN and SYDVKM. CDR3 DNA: TGTGCCAGCAGTTCACAGGGTCTCAAAAACATTCAGTACTTC. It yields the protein CASSSQGLKNIQYF.

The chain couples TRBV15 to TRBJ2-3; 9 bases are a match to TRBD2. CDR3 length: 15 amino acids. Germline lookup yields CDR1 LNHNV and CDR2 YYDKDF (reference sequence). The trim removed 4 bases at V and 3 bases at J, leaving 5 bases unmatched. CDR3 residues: CATSKYSGRTDTQYF. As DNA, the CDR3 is TGTGCCACCAGCAAATATAGCGGGAGAACAGATACGCAGTATTTT.

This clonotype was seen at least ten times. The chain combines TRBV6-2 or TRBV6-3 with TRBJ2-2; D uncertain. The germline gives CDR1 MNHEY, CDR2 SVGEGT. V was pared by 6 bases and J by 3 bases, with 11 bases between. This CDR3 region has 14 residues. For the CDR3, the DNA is TGTGCCAGCAGACCCCATGGGGACACCGGGGAGCTGTTTTTT. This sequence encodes CASRPHGDTGELFF.

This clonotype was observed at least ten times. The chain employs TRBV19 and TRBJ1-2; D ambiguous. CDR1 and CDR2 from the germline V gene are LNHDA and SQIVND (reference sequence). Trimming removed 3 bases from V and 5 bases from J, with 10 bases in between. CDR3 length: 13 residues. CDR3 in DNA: TGTGCCAGTAGTATTAAAACATTGTATGGCTACACCTTC. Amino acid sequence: CASSIKTLYGYTF.

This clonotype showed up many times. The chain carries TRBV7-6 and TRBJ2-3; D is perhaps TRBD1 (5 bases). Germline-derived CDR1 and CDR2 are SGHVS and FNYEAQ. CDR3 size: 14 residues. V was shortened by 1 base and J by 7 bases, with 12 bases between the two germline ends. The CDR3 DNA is TGTGCCAGCAGCTTAGGGGGCTCCCTTCATACGCAGTATTTT. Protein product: CASSLGGSLHTQYF.